These 23 T cell receptor beta chains came from one sample sequenced in a study of identical twins. Using its own MiXCR run on the 5' RACE reads, TCRdb lists one record per CDR3 protein. Of 350,000 to 450,000 distinct CDR3 sequences listed, less than 20% are singletons. What was sequenced was naive T cells sorted from blood. The receptors derive from a man over 45 in good health.

This clonotype was recorded at least ten times. V usage is TRBV5-1 and J usage is TRBJ2-7; D might be TRBD2 (6 bases). This CDR3 is 15 amino acids long. Trimming removed 2 bases at V and 4 bases at J, with 16 bases between. Germline V gives CDR1 SGHRS, CDR2 YFSETQ. Here the CDR3 reads CASSLLAQAGYEQYF. For the CDR3, the DNA is TGCGCCAGCAGCTTACTAGCCCAAGCTGGATACGAGCAGTACTTC.

This clonotype occurred a few times. The rearrangement links TRBV7-8 to TRBJ2-5; possible D gene TRBD1, 6 bases. Germline CDR1 SGHVS, CDR2 FQNEAQ. The CDR3 is 14 residues long. Trimming pared 4 bases from V and 4 bases from J, leaving 13 bases between. CDR3 residues: CASSSQGVLETQYF. CDR3 DNA sequence: TGTGCCAGCAGCTCACAGGGAGTCCTAGAGACCCAGTACTTC.

The chain recombines TRBV18 with TRBJ1-1; D may be TRBD1 (5 bases). Germline V gene data show CDR1 as KGHSH and CDR2 as LQKENI. Trimming stripped 2 bases from V and 6 bases from J, with 13 bases between. CDR3 length: 14 amino acids. Here the CDR3 DNA reads TGTGCCAGCTCACCAGGACACCCGAGGGCTGAAGCTTTCTTT. The encoded protein is CASSPGHPRAEAFF.

This clonotype was observed a handful of times. The chain is built from TRBV28 and TRBJ1-5; 7 nucleotides line up with TRBD1. The V and J ends lost 8 bases and 6 bases, in that order; junction bases with no gene match: 10. The CDR3 is 14 amino acids. Per the germline V gene, CDR1 is MDHEN and CDR2 is SYDVKM. CDR3 residues: CASSGTEGSQPQHF. The CDR3 DNA reads as TGTGCCAGCTCCGGGACAGAAGGTAGTCAGCCCCAGCATTTT.

CDR3 sequence: CATSRSPVAPYNEQFF. CDR3 bases: TGTGCCACCAGCAGATCCCCGGTGGCCCCCTACAATGAGCAGTTCTTC. The rearrangement joins TRBV15 to TRBJ2-1; D ambiguous. CDR3 length: 16 amino acids. V lost 2 bases and J lost 2, with 13 bases in between. Germline lookup yields CDR1 LNHNV and CDR2 YYDKDF (reference sequence).

The gene calls are TRBV12-3 or TRBV12-4 and TRBJ2-3; D unclear. V lost 3 bases to trimming and J lost 5 bases, with 12 bases between them. This CDR3 has 14 residues. CDR3 in amino acids: CASSLVSGRDTQYF. The CDR3 DNA reads as TGTGCCAGCAGTTTGGTCTCAGGAAGAGATACGCAGTATTTT.

The chain combines TRBV29-1 with TRBJ2-1; tentatively, D is TRBD2 (7 bases). CDR3 length equals 14 residues. The V end lost 4 bases, the J end lost 12 bases, and 22 bases lay between the germline ends. Germline loops: CDR1 SQVTM, CDR2 ANQGSEA. The CDR3 DNA sequence: TGCAGCGTTGGGGAATTGCTCGGGGGGCTGGGGCAGTTCTTC. Translated: CSVGELLGGLGQFF.

In this sample, this clonotype turned up many times. The chain couples TRBV9 to TRBJ2-5; no firm D call. Germline loops: CDR1 SGDLS, CDR2 YYNGEE. The length of the CDR3 is 13 residues. V dropped 0 bases and J dropped 5 bases, with 8 bases sitting between them. The CDR3 region is CASSVDSWETQYF. In DNA, the CDR3 is TGTGCCAGCAGCGTAGATTCGTGGGAGACCCAGTACTTC.

This clonotype was seen many times. The chain joins TRBV10-3 to TRBJ1-2; D unclear. CDR1 and CDR2 (germline): ENHRY, SYGVKD. This CDR3 is 12 amino acids long. Trimming took off 7 bases at V and 2 bases at J, with 8 bases between the two ends. CDR3 nucleotides: TGTGCCATCACCGACGCGAACTATGGCTACACCTTC. Protein sequence: CAITDANYGYTF.

In this sample, this clonotype turned up a few times. The chain recombines TRBV9 with TRBJ2-1; 7 bases are a match to TRBD2. Germline CDR1 reads SGDLS; CDR2 reads YYNGEE. The V and J ends lost 2 bases and 9 bases, in that order; junction bases with no gene match: 20. The CDR3 contains 18 residues. In nucleotides, the CDR3 is TGTGCCAGCAGCGTGGACCCACATAGCGGGCAAAAGCGGGGTGAGCAGTTCTTC. It is translated as CASSVDPHSGQKRGEQFF.

The rearrangement joins TRBV29-1 to TRBJ1-1; TRBD1 might be the D (6 bases). Trimming stripped 1 base from V and 1 base from J, with 13 bases between. CDR1 SQVTM and CDR2 ANQGSEA come from the germline V gene. This CDR3 contains 15 residues. The CDR3 region has the DNA TGCAGCGTTGAAGGTGGGGACACGGAGAACACTGAAGCTTTCTTT. This translates into CSVEGGDTENTEAFF.

This chain joins TRBV4-1 and TRBJ1-2, with no clear D. Trimming took off 0 bases at V and 4 bases at J, with 12 bases between the two ends. This CDR3 is 15 amino acids long. CDR1 MGHRA and CDR2 YSYEKL come from the germline V gene. CDR3 in amino acids: CASSQDALGSYGYTF. The CDR3 nucleotides read TGCGCCAGCAGCCAAGATGCATTAGGAAGCTATGGCTACACCTTC.

The sample holds a few counts of this clonotype. V usage is TRBV20-1 and J usage is TRBJ1-4; TRBD1 is a possible D gene (5 bases). Germline V gene data show CDR1 as DFQATT and CDR2 as SNEGSKA (reference sequence). Between the trimmed V and J ends, which lost 6 bases and 8 bases, there was a span of 19 bases. The CDR3 covers 14 residues. CDR3 region: CSAPVGGVGEKLFF. The DNA of the CDR3 is TGCAGTGCACCCGTGGGGGGGGTCGGGGAAAAACTGTTTTTT.

The chain recombines TRBV20-1 with TRBJ2-3, with TRBD1 as a possible D gene (7 bases). The CDR3 is 16 amino acids. V gave up 2 bases and J gave up 2 bases, with 17 bases separating them. Germline V gives CDR1 DFQATT, CDR2 SNEGSKA (reference sequence). CDR3 sequence: CSARKAGQPLTDTQYF. The DNA of the CDR3 is TGCAGTGCTAGAAAGGCGGGACAGCCCCTCACAGATACGCAGTATTTT.

This clonotype appeared a few times. The rearrangement links TRBV18 to TRBJ2-3, with D possibly TRBD1 on 6 matching bases. The V end lost 4 bases, the J end lost 0 bases, and 11 bases lay between the germline ends. Germline values: CDR1 KGHSH, CDR2 LQKENI. CDR3 length equals 15 residues. This chain's CDR3 is CASSLMDSSTDTQYF. The CDR3 DNA reads TGTGCCAGCTCACTCATGGACAGTAGCACAGATACGCAGTATTTT.

This clonotype was observed a few times. The genes are TRBV27 and TRBJ2-7; the D gene is possibly TRBD2 (6 bases). Germline CDR1 reads MNHEY; CDR2 reads SMNVEV (reference sequence). V lost 8 bases to trimming and J lost 5 bases, with 19 bases between them. This CDR3 contains 14 residues. In DNA, the CDR3 is TGTGCCAGCGGCCGCGGAGGGACGGAGAACGAGCAGTACTTC. Translated: CASGRGGTENEQYF.

This clonotype was recorded a few times. The chain is built from TRBV5-1 and TRBJ2-2; 10 bases line up with TRBD2. Per the germline V gene, CDR1 is SGHRS and CDR2 is YFSETQ. J was trimmed by 5 bases and V by 0 bases; bases with no gene match: 4. This CDR3 comprises 16 residues. CDR3 loop: CASSLVVSGRTGELFF. The CDR3 DNA is TGCGCCAGCAGCTTGGTTGTTAGCGGGAGGACCGGGGAGCTGTTTTTT.

The chain carries TRBV7-9 and TRBJ2-2, with 9 bases lining up with TRBD1. The CDR3 covers 16 residues. The V segment lost 2 bases and the J segment 5 bases; nucleotides outside the gene matches: 6. Per the germline V gene, CDR1 is SEHNR and CDR2 is FQNEAQ (reference sequence). The CDR3 bases are TGTGCCAGCAGCTTACCGGGACAGGGCAAAACCGGGGAGCTGTTTTTT. Amino acid sequence: CASSLPGQGKTGELFF. Based on the CDR3 plus reference TRBV7-9 and TRBJ2-2, the full variable domain is DTGVSQNPRHKITKRGQNVTFRCDPISEHNRLYWYRQTLGQGPEFLTYFQNEAQLEKSRLLSDRFSAERPKGSFSTLEIQRTEQGDSAMYLCASSLPGQGKTGELFFGEGSRLTVL.

This clonotype was seen repeatedly, ten times or more. The chain couples TRBV28 to TRBJ2-1; unclear D gene. Germline V CDR1 and CDR2: MDHEN, SYDVKM. V shed 3 bases and J shed 0 bases, with 6 bases lying between them. This CDR3 is 14 amino acids long. CDR3 in DNA: TGTGCCAGCAGTTTGGGCCGCTCCTACAATGAGCAGTTCTTC. As protein: CASSLGRSYNEQFF.

Ten or more counts support this clonotype. This rearrangement joins TRBV6-2 or TRBV6-3 to TRBJ2-1, with 11 bases matching TRBD1. The V and J ends lost 1 base and 10 bases, in that order; junction bases with no gene match: 3. CDR1 and CDR2 from the germline V gene are MNHEY and SVGEGT. CDR3 size: 14 residues. The DNA for the CDR3 is TGTGCCAGCAGTTACTGGGACAGGGGGTACGAGCAGTTCTTC. Its protein product is CASSYWDRGYEQFF.

The sample holds many counts of this clonotype. This rearrangement joins TRBV20-1 to TRBJ1-5; 11 bases match TRBD1. J lost 2 bases, V lost 5 bases, and 14 bases had no gene match. CDR3 length: 18 amino acids. CDR1 is DFQATT and CDR2 is SNEGSKA in the germline V gene (reference sequence). The DNA for the CDR3 is TGCAGTGCTCAAGGACAGGGGGCATCCCTAGCGGGCAATCAGCCCCAGCATTTT. Its protein is CSAQGQGASLAGNQPQHF.

The sample holds many counts of this clonotype. The chain uses TRBV20-1 and TRBJ1-2; D is unclear. The CDR3 extends over 14 amino acids. CDR1 and CDR2 (germline): DFQATT, SNEGSKA (reference sequence). V lost 3 bases and J lost 4, with 15 bases in between. In DNA, the CDR3 is TGCAGTGCTAGTAATCCCGTTAGGTCCTATGGCTACACCTTC. Amino acid sequence: CSASNPVRSYGYTF.

The chain joins TRBV28 to TRBJ2-2; D is perhaps TRBD1 (6 bases). Trimming shortened V by 4 bases and J by 0 bases, and 15 bases separated the two germline ends. Germline V gene sequence: CDR1 MDHEN, CDR2 SYDVKM. The CDR3 is made up of 17 amino acids. The chain's CDR3 is CASSSFGRGTNTGELFF. CDR3 in DNA: TGTGCCAGCAGTTCTTTCGGCAGGGGAACGAACACCGGGGAGCTGTTTTTT.